The 2 T cell receptor beta chains reported below all come from one sample, sequenced in a study of technical replicates of blood from a handful of donors. Repertoires were generated with immunoSEQ multiplex PCR, while TCRdb's copy carries only in-frame clones and drops some. Of more than 80,000 clones listed, about 94% are singletons. The sequenced sample was T cells isolated from PBMCs. These TCRs come from a human donor in good health.

The J gene is TRBJ2-1, the V gene TRBV6-5; D unclear. The germline V gene has CDR1 MNHEY and CDR2 SVGAGI. This CDR3 has 15 residues. V shed 2 bases and J shed 0 bases, with 8 bases lying between them. The CDR3 coding sequence is TGTGCCAGCAGTTACGGGCTTAGCTCCTACAATGAGCAGTTCTTC. This translates into CASSYGLSSYNEQFF.

The chain carries TRBV27 and TRBJ2-7, with 8 nucleotides matching TRBD1. The V gene's germline CDR1 is MNHEY and CDR2 SMNVEV (reference sequence). The CDR3 totals 14 residues. The V and J ends lost 3 bases and 5 bases, in that order; junction bases with no gene match: 6. CDR3 loop: CASSFWTGRNEQYF. CDR3 coding DNA: TGTGCCAGCAGTTTCTGGACAGGGAGGAACGAGCAGTACTTC.